The 17 T cell receptor beta chains listed next were all sequenced from one sample in a study of blood T cell repertoires in COVID-19 (dated by TCRdb to 2018 to 2021). Libraries were made using the immunoSEQ multiplex PCR assay. TCRdb stores this immuneACCESS table with in-frame sequences only. Part of the clones is absent; in the studies checked, under half of the shortfall reflects unresolved V genes, and no reason is known for the rest. The sample table contains some 87,000 clones; only one count was recorded for roughly 90% of them. Clones ranked in the top ten supply 3% to 3.5% of the sample. Sequenced: peripheral blood. These receptors were collected from a woman in her 70s with acute or convalescent COVID-19.

The rearrangement uses TRBV5-4 and TRBJ2-2; D perhaps matches TRBD2 (5 bases). The CDR3 contains 15 residues. Per the germline V gene, CDR1 is SGHNT and CDR2 is YYREEE (reference sequence). Trimming removed 4 bases at V and 5 bases at J, with 15 bases between. The CDR3 DNA reads TGTGCCAGCAGCCACAGCGGTACGTCAACCGGGGAGCTGTTTTTT. It yields the protein CASSHSGTSTGELFF.

The V gene is TRBV2, the J gene TRBJ1-5; possibly TRBD1 for D (5 bases). Per germline, CDR1 SNHLY and CDR2 FYNNEI. Trimming cost V 10 bases and J 6 bases, with 16 bases left between them. There are 13 residues in the CDR3. The CDR3: CATAGMGFQPQHF. In DNA, the CDR3 is TGTGCCACCGCAGGGATGGGTTTTCAGCCCCAGCATTTT.

V and J are TRBV5-1 and TRBJ1-2; TRBD1 agrees at 12 bases. Unmatched junction bases numbered 4, after V lost 3 bases and J lost 7 bases. The CDR3 contains 14 residues. Per germline, CDR1 SGHRS and CDR2 YFSETQ. The CDR3 DNA reads as TGCGCCAGCAGCTCGGGACAGGGGGCGGGTGGCTACACCTTC. Encoded protein: CASSSGQGAGGYTF.

This rearrangement joins TRBV19 to TRBJ1-1; a possible D gene is TRBD1 (5 bases). V was cut by 5 bases and J by 8 bases, with 30 bases left in between. The CDR3 is made up of 18 amino acids. Germline values: CDR1 LNHDA, CDR2 SQIVND (reference sequence). The CDR3 nucleotides are TGTGCCAGTAGTGTAGCCGCCCGTATGACAGCCCGTATTGCAGAAGCTTTCTTT. As protein: CASSVAARMTARIAEAFF. Full variable domain (rest looked up from reference TRBV19 and TRBJ1-1): DGGITQSPKYLFRKEGQNVTLSCEQNLNHDAMYWYRQDPGQGLRLIYYSQIVNDFQKGDIAEGYSVSREKKESFPLTVTSAQKNPTAFYLCASSVAARMTARIAEAFFGQGTRLTVV.

V gene TRBV27 combines with J gene TRBJ2-7; tentatively, D is TRBD2 (6 bases). Trimming removed 4 bases at V and 1 base at J, with 14 bases between. The germline V gene encodes CDR1 MNHEY and CDR2 SMNVEV (reference sequence). The CDR3 sequence is 15 residues long. DNA for the CDR3: TGTGCCAGCAGTTCCGGGGGTAGCGGTTCCTACGAGCAGTACTTC. Protein sequence: CASSSGGSGSYEQYF.

The chain recombines TRBV18 with TRBJ1-1; TRBD1 matches at 8 bases. Germline assignment: CDR1 KGHSH and CDR2 LQKENI. V lost 6 bases and J lost 3; bases outside the gene matches: 6. The CDR3 extends over 14 amino acids. Here the CDR3 reads CASSRTGGDTEAFF. CDR3 bases: TGTGCCAGCTCGCGAACAGGGGGGGACACTGAAGCTTTCTTT.

J is TRBJ2-2 and V is TRBV7-2, with 7 bases identical to TRBD1. Losses at the gene ends were 5 bases for V and 1 base for J; bases not matched to a gene: 4. Germline V gene sequence: CDR1 SGHTA, CDR2 FQGNSA. This CDR3 contains 15 residues. The CDR3 DNA sequence: TGTGCCAGCAGCCAGTGGACAGGGAACACCGGGGAGCTGTTTTTT. Protein: CASSQWTGNTGELFF.

This clone was seen once. The rearrangement links TRBV28 to TRBJ2-2, with 8 bases fitting TRBD2. This CDR3 has 17 amino acids. Germline CDR1 and CDR2: MDHEN and SYDVKM. The J segment lost 3 bases and the V segment lost 6 bases, leaving 12 bases of the junction unmatched. The CDR3 DNA follows: TGTGCCAGCAGGTCCTTAGAGGCGGGAGGTCACACCGGGGAGCTGTTTTTT. As protein: CASRSLEAGGHTGELFF.

This clone was picked up a small number of times. The rearrangement joins TRBV5-4 to TRBJ2-2; TRBD2 matches at 15 bases. V lost 4 bases to trimming and J lost 3 bases; unmatched junction nucleotides: 4. CDR1 SGHNT and CDR2 YYREEE come from the germline V gene (reference sequence). The CDR3 consists of 17 residues. As DNA, the CDR3 is TGTGCCAGCAGCGGAGGACTAGCGGGAGGGGACACCGGGGAGCTGTTTTTT. As protein: CASSGGLAGGDTGELFF.

This clone was counted once. This sequence joins TRBV5-1 and TRBJ1-2, with TRBD1 matching 8 bases. The V segment lost 4 bases and the J segment 4 bases; nucleotides outside the gene matches: 21. CDR3 length: 19 amino acids. Per germline, CDR1 SGHRS and CDR2 YFSETQ. CDR3 region: CASSVGGAGQERSFYGYTF. CDR3 nucleotides: TGCGCCAGCAGCGTAGGCGGCGCGGGACAGGAGCGCTCCTTCTATGGCTACACCTTC.

J is TRBJ2-4 and V is TRBV19; the D gene is possibly TRBD1 (5 bases). The CDR3 loop spans 15 amino acids. V was cut by 2 bases and J by 3 bases, with 11 bases left in between. CDR1 is LNHDA and CDR2 is SQIVND in the germline V gene (reference sequence). The CDR3 region has the DNA TGTGCCAGTAGTATAATCAGACAGTTCAAAAACATTCAGTACTTC. This codes for CASSIIRQFKNIQYF.

This chain connects TRBV7-5 to TRBJ2-7; the table calls TRBD1, which could not be checked here. TRBV7-5 is designated a pseudogene. The CDR3 extends over 13 amino acids. CDR3 coding DNA: TGTGTCAGAAGCCCAGGACAGACCTACGAGCAGTACGTC. Residues: CVRSPGQTYEQYV.

The V call is TRBV5-1, the J call TRBJ2-5; D uncertain. CDR1 SGHRS and CDR2 YFSETQ come from the germline V gene. V was pared by 2 bases and J by 6 bases, with 20 bases between. CDR3 length equals 16 residues. CDR3 coding DNA: TGCGCCAGCAGCTTCTACCCGAACGAGGCAGTCAAGACCCAGTACTTC. This encodes CASSFYPNEAVKTQYF.

The V call is TRBV2, the J call TRBJ1-2; 7 nucleotides align to TRBD1. V shed 6 bases and J 6 bases; nucleotides not matched to a gene: 7. Germline CDR1 is SNHLY and CDR2 is FYNNEI. This CDR3 region has 13 residues. The CDR3 sequence: CASRVDREDGYTF. For the CDR3, the DNA is TGTGCCAGCAGGGTAGACAGGGAGGATGGCTACACCTTC.

This rearrangement joins TRBV12-3 or TRBV12-4 to TRBJ2-7; TRBD2 is a possible D gene (6 bases). The V and J ends lost 4 bases and 0 bases respectively, with 7 bases between them. CDR3 length: 13 amino acids. In DNA form, the CDR3 reads TGTGCCAGCAGTTACGGGGGCTCCTACGAGCAGTACGTC. Its protein product is CASSYGGSYEQYV.

This rearrangement joins TRBV5-4 to TRBJ1-1; unclear D gene. Germline-derived CDR1 and CDR2 are SGHNT and YYREEE (reference sequence). Trimming stripped 8 bases from V and 0 bases from J, with 8 bases between. CDR3 length: 12 amino acids. The CDR3 DNA reads as TGTGCCAGTTTCCCCGTGAACACTGAAGCTTTCTTT. This gives the protein CASFPVNTEAFF.

This clone was recorded a few times. The junction and the germline gene differ at one end; a read error may be behind it. This sequence joins TRBV29-1 and TRBJ1-2; 11 positions match TRBD1. Germline V gene lookup returns CDR1 SQVTM and CDR2 ANQGSEA. The length of the CDR3 is 12 residues. Here the CDR3 reads CSVESKDRGLHF. DNA for the CDR3: TGCAGCGTTGAATCCAAGGACAGGGGGCTACACTTC.